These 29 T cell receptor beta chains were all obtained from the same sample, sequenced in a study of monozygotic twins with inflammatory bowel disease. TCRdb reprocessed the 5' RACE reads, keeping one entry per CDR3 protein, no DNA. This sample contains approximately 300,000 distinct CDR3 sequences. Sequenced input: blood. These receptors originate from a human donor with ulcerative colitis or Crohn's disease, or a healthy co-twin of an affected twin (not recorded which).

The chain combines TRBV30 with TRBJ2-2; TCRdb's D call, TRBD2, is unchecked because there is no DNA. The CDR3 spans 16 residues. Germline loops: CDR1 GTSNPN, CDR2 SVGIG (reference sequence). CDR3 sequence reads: CAWSQRGTQRGGELFF.

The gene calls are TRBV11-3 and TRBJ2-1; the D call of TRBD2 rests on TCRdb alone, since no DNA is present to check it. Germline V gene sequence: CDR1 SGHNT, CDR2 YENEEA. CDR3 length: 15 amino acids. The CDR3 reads CASSLGGRPYNEQFF. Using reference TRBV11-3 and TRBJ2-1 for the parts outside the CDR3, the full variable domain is EAGVVQSPRYKIIEKKQPVAFWCNPISGHNTLYWYLQNLGQGPELLIRYENEEAVDDSQLPKDRFSAERLKGVDSTLKIQPAELGDSAVYLCASSLGGRPYNEQFFGPGTRLTVL.

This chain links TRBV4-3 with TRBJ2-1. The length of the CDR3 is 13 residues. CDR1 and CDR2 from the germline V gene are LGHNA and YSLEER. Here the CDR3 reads CASSQDYSNEQFF.

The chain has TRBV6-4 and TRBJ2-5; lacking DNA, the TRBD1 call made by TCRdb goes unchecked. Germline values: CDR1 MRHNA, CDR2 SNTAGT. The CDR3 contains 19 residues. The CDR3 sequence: CASSTKGVGFVGPQETQYF.

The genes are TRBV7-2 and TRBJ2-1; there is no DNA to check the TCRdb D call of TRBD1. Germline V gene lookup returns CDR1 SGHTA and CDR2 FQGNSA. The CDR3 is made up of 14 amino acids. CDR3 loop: CASSLVPGVDEQFF.

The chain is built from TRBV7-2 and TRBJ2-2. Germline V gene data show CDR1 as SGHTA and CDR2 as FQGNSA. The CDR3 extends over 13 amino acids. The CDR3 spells CASRERNTGELFF. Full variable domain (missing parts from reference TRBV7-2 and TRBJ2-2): GAGVSQSPSNKVTEKGKDVELRCDPISGHTALYWYRQSLGQGLEFLIYFQGNSAPDKSGLPSDRFSAERTGGSVSTLTIQRTQQEDSAVYLCASRERNTGELFFGEGSRLTVL.

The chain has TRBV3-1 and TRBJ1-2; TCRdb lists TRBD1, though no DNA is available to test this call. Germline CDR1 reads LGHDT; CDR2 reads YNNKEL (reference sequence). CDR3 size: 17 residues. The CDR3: CASSQDSTGGKTYGYTF.

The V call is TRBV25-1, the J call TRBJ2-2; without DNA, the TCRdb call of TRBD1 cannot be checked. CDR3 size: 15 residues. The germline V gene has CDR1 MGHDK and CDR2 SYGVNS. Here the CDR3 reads CASRDPGGKTGELFF.

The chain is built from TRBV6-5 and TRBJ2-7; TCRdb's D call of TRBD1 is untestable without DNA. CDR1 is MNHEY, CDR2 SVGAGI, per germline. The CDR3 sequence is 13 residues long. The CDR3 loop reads CASSYADSYEQYF.

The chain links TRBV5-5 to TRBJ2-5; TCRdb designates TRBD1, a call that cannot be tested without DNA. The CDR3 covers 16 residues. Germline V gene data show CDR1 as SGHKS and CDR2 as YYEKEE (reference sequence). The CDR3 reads CASRYTPNGGEETQYF.

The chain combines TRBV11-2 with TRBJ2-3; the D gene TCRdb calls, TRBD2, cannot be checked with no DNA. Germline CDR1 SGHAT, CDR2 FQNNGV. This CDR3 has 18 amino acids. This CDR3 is CASSLEALRGGDTDTQYF.

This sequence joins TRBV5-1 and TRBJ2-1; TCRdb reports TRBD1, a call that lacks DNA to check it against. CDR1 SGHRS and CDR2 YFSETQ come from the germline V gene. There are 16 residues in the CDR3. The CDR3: CASSPLNVVTYNEQFF.

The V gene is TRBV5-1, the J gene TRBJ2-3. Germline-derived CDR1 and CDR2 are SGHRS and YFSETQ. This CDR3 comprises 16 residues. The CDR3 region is CASSWGLGFGTDTQYF.

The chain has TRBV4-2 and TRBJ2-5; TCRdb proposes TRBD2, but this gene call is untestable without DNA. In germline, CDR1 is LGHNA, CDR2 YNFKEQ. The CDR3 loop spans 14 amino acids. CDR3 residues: CASSREAGAETQYF.

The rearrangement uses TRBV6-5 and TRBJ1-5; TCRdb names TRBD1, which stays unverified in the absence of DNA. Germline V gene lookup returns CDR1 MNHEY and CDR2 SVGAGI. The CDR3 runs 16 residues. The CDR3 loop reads CASSSALDSSHQPQHF.

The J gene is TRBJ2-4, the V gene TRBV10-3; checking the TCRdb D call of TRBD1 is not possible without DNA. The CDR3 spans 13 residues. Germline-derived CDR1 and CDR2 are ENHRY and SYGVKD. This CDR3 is CAISRTGGDIQYF.

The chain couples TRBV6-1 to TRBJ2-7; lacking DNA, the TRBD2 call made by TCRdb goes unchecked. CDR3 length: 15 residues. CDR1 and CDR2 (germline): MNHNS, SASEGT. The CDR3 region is CASSRISGFPYEQYF.

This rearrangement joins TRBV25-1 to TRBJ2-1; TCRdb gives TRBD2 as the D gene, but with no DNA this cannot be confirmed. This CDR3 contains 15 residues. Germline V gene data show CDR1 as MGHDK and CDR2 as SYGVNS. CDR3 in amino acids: CASSAREYRYNEQFF.

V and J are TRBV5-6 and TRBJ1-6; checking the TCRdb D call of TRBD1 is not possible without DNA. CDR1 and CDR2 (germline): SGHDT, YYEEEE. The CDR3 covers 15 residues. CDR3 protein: CASSLGVRKNSPLHF.

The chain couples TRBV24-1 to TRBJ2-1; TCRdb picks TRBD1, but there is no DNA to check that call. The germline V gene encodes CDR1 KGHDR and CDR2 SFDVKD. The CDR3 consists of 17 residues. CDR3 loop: CATSDLDGTGATNEQFF.

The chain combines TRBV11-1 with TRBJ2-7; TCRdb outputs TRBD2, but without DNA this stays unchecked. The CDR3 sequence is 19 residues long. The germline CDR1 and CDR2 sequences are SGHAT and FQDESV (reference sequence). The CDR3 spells CASSLAIPTSGRPPYEQYF. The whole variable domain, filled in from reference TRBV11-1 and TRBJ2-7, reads EAEVAQSPRYKITEKSQAVAFWCDPISGHATLYWYRQILGQGPELLVQFQDESVVDDSQLPKDRFSAERLKGVDSTLKIQPAELGDSAMYLCASSLAIPTSGRPPYEQYFGPGTRLTVT.

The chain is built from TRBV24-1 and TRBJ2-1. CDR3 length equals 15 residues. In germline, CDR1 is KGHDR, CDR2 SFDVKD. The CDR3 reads CATSDARHLLDEQFF.

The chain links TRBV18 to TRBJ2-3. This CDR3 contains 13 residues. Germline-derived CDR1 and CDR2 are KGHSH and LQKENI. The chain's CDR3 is CASSIVAADTQYF.

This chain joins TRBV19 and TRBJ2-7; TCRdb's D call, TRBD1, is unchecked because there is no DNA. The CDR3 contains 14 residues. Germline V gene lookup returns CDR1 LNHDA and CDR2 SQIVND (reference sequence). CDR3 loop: CASSNQGGAYEQYF.

Here the CDR3 reads CATSRAETSGAFMQFF. This sequence joins TRBV15 and TRBJ2-1; TCRdb gives TRBD2 as the D gene, but with no DNA this cannot be confirmed. Germline V gene data show CDR1 as LNHNV and CDR2 as YYDKDF (reference sequence). The CDR3 is 16 amino acids.

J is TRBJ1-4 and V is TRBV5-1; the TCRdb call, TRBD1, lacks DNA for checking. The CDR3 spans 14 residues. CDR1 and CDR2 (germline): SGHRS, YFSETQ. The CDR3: CASSTGHSNEKLFF.

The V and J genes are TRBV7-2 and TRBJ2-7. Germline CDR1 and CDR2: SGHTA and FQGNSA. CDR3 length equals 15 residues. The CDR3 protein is CASSLSSLFSYEQYF.

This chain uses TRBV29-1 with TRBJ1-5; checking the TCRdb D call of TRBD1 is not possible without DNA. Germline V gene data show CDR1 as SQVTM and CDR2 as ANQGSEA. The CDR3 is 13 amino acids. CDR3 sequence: CSAAGQSNQPQHF. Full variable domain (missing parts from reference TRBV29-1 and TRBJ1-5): SAVISQKPSRDICQRGTSLTIQCQVDSQVTMMFWYRQQPGQSLTLIATANQGSEATYESGFVIDKFPISRPNLTFSTLTVSNMSPEDSSIYLCSAAGQSNQPQHFGDGTRLSIL.

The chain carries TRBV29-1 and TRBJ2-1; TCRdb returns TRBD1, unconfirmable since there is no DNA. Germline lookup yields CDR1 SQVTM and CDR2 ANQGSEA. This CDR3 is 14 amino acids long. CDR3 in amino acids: CSAVRPGAYNEQFF.